The 27 T cell receptor beta chains below were found in one sample sequenced in a study of T cell responses to AZD1222 COVID-19 vaccine. Assay used: immunoSEQ multiplex PCR; TCRdb lists only in-frame clones, some missing. The sample has 80,000 or so clones; 70% to 90% are singletons. The input for sequencing was peripheral blood, taken on day 0 of AZD1222 vaccination. The receptors were sampled from an adult in good health.

V usage is TRBV4-1 and J usage is TRBJ2-7; D not certain. Germline CDR1 and CDR2: MGHRA and YSYEKL. V was cut by 0 bases and J by 2 bases, with 11 bases left in between. This CDR3 has 15 residues. The CDR3 DNA sequence: TGCGCCAGCAGCCAAGATCGCGACTTTGCCTACGAGCAGTACTTC. Its translation is CASSQDRDFAYEQYF.

The rearrangement uses TRBV11-3 and TRBJ1-1; perhaps TRBD1 as D (5 bases). The length of the CDR3 is 14 residues. From germline, CDR1 is SGHNT and CDR2 YENEEA. Trimming took 3 bases from V and 11 from J, leaving 19 bases between them. The CDR3 region has the DNA TGTGCCAGCAGCTTTGGGGGGACCTCACGGGAGGCTTTCTTT. It translates to CASSFGGTSREAFF.

CDR3 nucleotide sequence: TGCGCCAGCAGCGCCGCAGGATCGAACACCGGGGAGCTGTTTTTT. Encoded protein: CASSAAGSNTGELFF. V is TRBV5-1 and J is TRBJ2-2; the D is unclear. This CDR3 comprises 15 residues. V lost 4 bases to trimming and J lost 0 bases, with 10 bases between them. The germline V gene encodes CDR1 SGHRS and CDR2 YFSETQ.

This chain uses TRBV11-2 with TRBJ2-1; TRBD2 aligns across 8 bases. CDR3 size: 17 residues. Losses at the gene ends were 7 bases for V and 3 bases for J; bases not matched to a gene: 14. Per the germline V gene, CDR1 is SGHAT and CDR2 is FQNNGV. The CDR3 DNA follows: TGTGCCAGCACCTTTATTAGCGGGACACTCTTCTACAATGAGCAGTTCTTC. The encoded protein is CASTFISGTLFYNEQFF.

V and J are TRBV5-6 and TRBJ2-7; 7 nucleotides line up with TRBD2. The CDR3 consists of 15 residues. The V gene end was trimmed by 6 bases and the J gene end by 0 bases; junction bases not matched to a gene: 9. Germline V gene data show CDR1 as SGHDT and CDR2 as YYEEEE. The CDR3 loop reads CASTLGGPSSYEQYF. The CDR3 DNA reads as TGTGCCAGCACCCTGGGAGGGCCAAGCTCCTACGAGCAGTACTTC. Full variable domain (outside the CDR3, taken from reference TRBV5-6 and TRBJ2-7): DAGVTQSPTHLIKTRGQQVTLRCSPKSGHDTVSWYQQALGQGPQFIFQYYEEEERQRGNFPDRFSGHQFPNYSSELNVNALLLGDSALYLCASTLGGPSSYEQYFGPGTRLTVT.

This clone showed up just a few times. J is TRBJ2-5 and V is TRBV27, with TRBD2 matching 11 bases. This CDR3 contains 16 residues. The germline V gene has CDR1 MNHEY and CDR2 SMNVEV (reference sequence). V shed 3 bases and J 4 bases; nucleotides not matched to a gene: 7. The CDR3 reads CASSLISGRAGETQYF. The CDR3, as DNA: TGTGCCAGCAGTTTGATTAGCGGGAGGGCCGGAGAGACCCAGTACTTC.

The rearrangement joins TRBV9 to TRBJ1-1; 9 bases agree with TRBD1. The CDR3 is 17 residues long. The V gene's germline CDR1 is SGDLS and CDR2 YYNGEE. Unmatched junction bases numbered 8, after V lost 2 bases and J lost 0 bases. CDR3 nucleotide sequence: TGTGCCAGCAGCGTCAACAGGGGGCTGTCCATGAACACTGAAGCTTTCTTT. Translated, it gives CASSVNRGLSMNTEAFF.

The rearrangement uses TRBV9 and TRBJ1-2, with no clear D. The CDR3 is 13 residues long. CDR1 and CDR2 (germline): SGDLS, YYNGEE. V lost 2 bases and J 2 bases, leaving 7 bases between the germline ends. CDR3 nucleotide sequence: TGTGCCAGCAGCGTCAGCCAAAACTATGGCTACACCTTC. Protein sequence: CASSVSQNYGYTF.

The V call is TRBV12-3 or TRBV12-4, the J call TRBJ1-5; D is uncertain. The CDR3 has 12 residues. Trimming removed 6 bases at V and 2 bases at J, with 5 bases between. In DNA, the CDR3 is TGTGCCAGCAGGAGAGGCAATCAGCCCCAGCATTTT. Translating gives CASRRGNQPQHF.

The rearrangement joins TRBV18 to TRBJ1-4, with D unclear. The CDR3 contains 13 residues. Per germline, CDR1 KGHSH and CDR2 LQKENI. The V end was cut by 3 bases, the J end by 7 bases, with 9 bases between. The CDR3 bases are TGTGCCAGCTCACCTTCTGGAGCTGAAAAACTGTTTTTT. Amino acids: CASSPSGAEKLFF. The entire variable domain, with the rest obtained from reference TRBV18 and TRBJ1-4, is as follows: NAGVMQNPRHLVRRRGQEARLRCSPMKGHSHVYWYRQLPEEGLKFMVYLQKENIIDESGMPKERFSAEFPKEGPSILRIQQVVRGDSAAYFCASSPSGAEKLFFGSGTQLSVL.

J is TRBJ2-2 and V is TRBV30; 8 bases agree with TRBD1. The J segment lost 5 bases and the V segment lost 2 bases, leaving 10 bases of the junction unmatched. This CDR3 contains 16 residues. Germline lookup yields CDR1 GTSNPN and CDR2 SVGIG (reference sequence). The CDR3 is CAWSIRGQGLTGELFF. As DNA, the CDR3 is TGTGCCTGGAGTATCAGAGGACAGGGTCTAACCGGGGAGCTGTTTTTT. The variable domain in full, with the rest retrieved from reference TRBV30 and TRBJ2-2, is SQTIHQWPATLVQPVGSPLSLECTVEGTSNPNLYWYRQAAGRGLQLLFYSVGIGQISSEVPQNLSASRPQDRQFILSSKKLLLSDSGFYLCAWSIRGQGLTGELFFGEGSRLTVL.

This chain uses TRBV12-3 or TRBV12-4 with TRBJ1-5; TRBD1 agrees at 9 bases. Unmatched junction bases numbered 3, after V lost 6 bases and J lost 6 bases. This CDR3 comprises 13 residues. The CDR3 coding sequence is TGTGCCAGCAGCCCACAGGGGGCTCAGCCCCAGCATTTT. It encodes CASSPQGAQPQHF.

The chain employs TRBV9 and TRBJ1-4, with D uncertain. Trimming removed 0 bases from V and 6 bases from J, with 12 bases in between. CDR3 length equals 15 residues. Per the germline V gene, CDR1 is SGDLS and CDR2 is YYNGEE. The CDR3 is CASSVGGRRDEKLFF. The CDR3 nucleotides are TGTGCCAGCAGCGTAGGCGGACGGAGGGATGAAAAACTGTTTTTT.

The chain couples TRBV30 to TRBJ1-5; TRBD1 matches at 7 bases. CDR1 and CDR2 from the germline V gene are GTSNPN and SVGIG (reference sequence). The CDR3 length is 13 residues. Germline trimming cut 3 bases from V and 5 bases from J; bases unmatched to any gene: 4. The CDR3 reads CAWSRDRDQPQHF. The CDR3 DNA sequence: TGTGCCTGGAGCAGGGACAGAGATCAGCCCCAGCATTTT.

This clone occurred once. V gene TRBV7-9 combines with J gene TRBJ1-1; D unclear. V lost 5 bases and J 3 bases, leaving 16 bases between the germline ends. CDR3 size: 15 residues. Germline V lookup: CDR1 SEHNR, CDR2 FQNEAQ (reference sequence). CDR3 amino acids: CASSAWTAGDTEAFF. CDR3 coding DNA: TGTGCCAGCAGCGCGTGGACGGCGGGTGACACTGAAGCTTTCTTT.

The rearrangement uses TRBV7-8 and TRBJ1-2, with no clear D. Trimming removed 7 bases at V and 3 bases at J, with 18 bases between. The CDR3 runs to 15 residues. Germline V gene sequence: CDR1 SGHVS, CDR2 FQNEAQ. The CDR3 loop is CASTLSLGPYYGYTF. The CDR3 nucleotides are TGTGCCAGCACCCTTTCTCTAGGCCCTTACTATGGCTACACCTTC.

The chain links TRBV29-1 to TRBJ1-2; D call uncertain. The CDR3 length is 11 residues. Trimming left V 5 bases short and J 6 bases short, with 10 bases between. Germline V gene sequence: CDR1 SQVTM, CDR2 ANQGSEA. In DNA, the CDR3 is TGCAGCGTTCACGACTTAAATGGCTACACCTTC. It encodes CSVHDLNGYTF.

This chain uses TRBV4-3 with TRBJ2-7, with 9 bases identical to TRBD2. Germline lookup yields CDR1 LGHNA and CDR2 YSLEER. V lost 2 bases to trimming and J lost 4 bases; unmatched junction nucleotides: 6. The CDR3 has 15 amino acids. CDR3: CASSQTLAGIYEQYF. The CDR3 DNA sequence: TGCGCCAGCAGCCAAACGCTAGCGGGGATTTACGAGCAGTACTTC.

This clone was observed once. V gene TRBV6-5 combines with J gene TRBJ1-3; no clear D. The germline V gene encodes CDR1 MNHEY and CDR2 SVGAGI. The CDR3 contains 15 residues. The CDR3 here is CGAALPTSSGNTIYF. CDR3 DNA: TGTGGGGCGGCTTTGCCTACTAGCTCTGGAAACACCATATATTTT.

The chain recombines TRBV9 with TRBJ2-1; TRBD2 aligns across 15 bases. Germline CDR1 reads SGDLS; CDR2 reads YYNGEE. V shed 0 bases, J shed 0 bases, and the junction held 4 bases outside the gene matches. The CDR3 is made up of 19 amino acids. CDR3 protein: CASSVEGLAGGHSYNEQFF. For the CDR3, the DNA is TGTGCCAGCAGCGTAGAGGGACTAGCGGGAGGACACTCCTACAATGAGCAGTTCTTC. The entire variable domain, with the rest obtained from reference TRBV9 and TRBJ2-1, is as follows: DSGVTQTPKHLITATGQRVTLRCSPRSGDLSVYWYQQSLDQGLQFLIQYYNGEERAKGNILERFSAQQFPDLHSELNLSSLELGDSALYFCASSVEGLAGGHSYNEQFFGPGTRLTVL.

This clone was counted once. V is TRBV18 and J is TRBJ2-7; 8 bases line up with TRBD1. Germline V gene data show CDR1 as KGHSH and CDR2 as LQKENI. Trimming took 2 bases from V and 1 from J; bases not matched to a gene: 1. This CDR3 region has 14 residues. DNA of the CDR3: TGTGCCAGCTCACCAACAGGGGGTTCCTACGAGCAGTACTTC. This gives the protein CASSPTGGSYEQYF.

This clone was seen more than once but under ten times. The chain is built from TRBV6-5 and TRBJ1-5; D unclear. Trimming pared 3 bases from V and 1 base from J, leaving 10 bases between. The CDR3 consists of 15 residues. Germline CDR1 and CDR2: MNHEY and SVGAGI. For the CDR3, the DNA is TGTGCCAGCAGTTATATGGAAGTCAGCAATCAGCCCCAGCATTTT. Residues: CASSYMEVSNQPQHF.

The chain recombines TRBV27 with TRBJ1-2; D is uncertain. There are 14 residues in the CDR3. In germline, CDR1 is MNHEY, CDR2 SMNVEV (reference sequence). V was cut by 5 bases and J by 2 bases, with 12 bases left in between. CDR3 residues: CASSPLAVNYGYTF. The CDR3 region has the DNA TGTGCCAGCAGTCCCCTGGCGGTAAACTATGGCTACACCTTC.

The gene calls are TRBV30 and TRBJ2-1, with D perhaps TRBD2 (6 bases). Germline values: CDR1 GTSNPN, CDR2 SVGIG (reference sequence). Trimming shortened V by 6 bases and J by 6 bases, and 21 bases separated the two germline ends. There are 15 residues in the CDR3. This CDR3 reads CACPKRLASPNEQFF. The DNA of the CDR3 is TGTGCCTGCCCCAAGCGCCTAGCGTCCCCCAATGAGCAGTTCTTC. The full variable domain, in which reference TRBV30 and TRBJ2-1 provide the parts outside the CDR3, is SQTIHQWPATLVQPVGSPLSLECTVEGTSNPNLYWYRQAAGRGLQLLFYSVGIGQISSEVPQNLSASRPQDRQFILSSKKLLLSDSGFYLCACPKRLASPNEQFFGPGTRLTVL.

This rearrangement joins TRBV6-5 to TRBJ2-2, with D uncertain. The CDR3 runs to 13 residues. The germline gives CDR1 MNHEY, CDR2 SVGAGI. With 0 bases removed from V and 7 bases from J, the gap between germline ends came to 6 bases. The CDR3 nucleotides are TGTGCCAGCAGTTACTCGGATGGCGGGGAGCTGTTTTTT. As protein: CASSYSDGGELFF.

The V call is TRBV5-1, the J call TRBJ2-7, with D possibly TRBD1 on 6 matching bases. The V end lost 4 bases, the J end lost 2 bases, and 13 bases lay between the germline ends. The CDR3 runs to 14 residues. CDR1 and CDR2 from the germline V gene are SGHRS and YFSETQ. Here the CDR3 DNA reads TGCGCCAGCAGCAACCTACAGGGCCCCTACGAGCAGTACTTC. Protein: CASSNLQGPYEQYF.

The genes are TRBV18 and TRBJ2-7; tentatively, D is TRBD1 (6 bases). This CDR3 has 14 residues. Trimming cost V 2 bases and J 2 bases, with 10 bases left between them. Germline V lookup: CDR1 KGHSH, CDR2 LQKENI. The CDR3 DNA sequence: TGTGCCAGCTCACCAAAACAGGGACCCTACGAGCAGTACTTC. Translated, it gives CASSPKQGPYEQYF.